Following are 12 T cell receptor beta chains from one sample sequenced in a study of CD8+ T cells in alopecia areata. Extraction of RNA preceded its reverse transcription into cDNA, which served as the sequencing template. TCRdb keeps only in-frame clones here, not all; method: immunoSEQ multiplex PCR. This table holds about 190,000 clones, around three fifths found once. Indicated treatment: oral pan-JAK inhibitor, 5-10 mg twice daily. Sequences were derived from CD4+ T cells sorted from blood, sampled at week 24, from a patient treated with tofacitinib. The receptors were gathered from a human donor with alopecia areata.

Only a few counts were recorded for this clone. The V and J genes are TRBV9 and TRBJ2-5; TRBD1 is a possible D gene (6 bases). The CDR3 extends over 16 amino acids. Germline lookup yields CDR1 SGDLS and CDR2 YYNGEE. With 0 bases removed from V and 5 bases from J, the gap between germline ends came to 17 bases. The CDR3 DNA is TGTGCCAGCAGCGTAGCCCAACCGGGACAAGGGGAGACCCAGTACTTC. Residues: CASSVAQPGQGETQYF.

About this clone itself: Other DNA sequences of this sample code for an identical CDR3. V usage is TRBV4-1 and J usage is TRBJ1-2, with D perhaps matching TRBD1 (5 bases). CDR1 is MGHRA, CDR2 YSYEKL, per germline. V lost 6 bases, J lost 4 bases, and 21 bases lay in between. The CDR3 runs 16 residues. The CDR3 sequence: CASSQRENDRTYGYTF. CDR3 in DNA: TGCGCCAGCAGTCAGCGTGAAAATGACAGAACCTATGGCTACACCTTC.

The chain joins TRBV11-2 to TRBJ2-5; 8 bases agree with TRBD2. V lost 7 bases to trimming and J lost 1 base; unmatched junction nucleotides: 11. This CDR3 comprises 16 residues. The germline V gene has CDR1 SGHAT and CDR2 FQNNGV. The CDR3 DNA reads as TGTGCCAGCAACACACTAGGCCGGGGGGGCCAAGAGACCCAGTACTTC. It translates to CASNTLGRGGQETQYF.

This clone appeared once. This chain uses TRBV30 with TRBJ1-1; 9 bases match TRBD1. This CDR3 contains 14 residues. The germline V gene encodes CDR1 GTSNPN and CDR2 SVGIG (reference sequence). The trim removed 3 bases at V and 2 bases at J, leaving 4 bases unmatched. Here the CDR3 reads CAWRDRGLNTEAFF. The DNA of the CDR3 is TGTGCCTGGAGGGACAGGGGACTCAACACTGAAGCTTTCTTT.

This clone has at least ten counts. The genes are TRBV5-1 and TRBJ2-3, with TRBD2 as a possible D gene (6 bases). Germline CDR1 reads SGHRS; CDR2 reads YFSETQ. The CDR3 contains 15 residues. V was trimmed by 4 bases and J by 1 base, leaving 13 bases between them. The CDR3 here is CASSPPGLGTDTQYF. The CDR3 nucleotides are TGCGCCAGCAGCCCTCCGGGACTCGGCACAGATACGCAGTATTTT. The full variable domain, with the rest looked up from reference TRBV5-1 and TRBJ2-3, is KAGVTQTPRYLIKTRGQQVTLSCSPISGHRSVSWYQQTPGQGLQFLFEYFSETQRNKGNFPGRFSGRQFSNSRSEMNVSTLELGDSALYLCASSPPGLGTDTQYFGPGTRLTVL.

The chain has TRBV5-1 and TRBJ1-6, with TRBD1 identical over 7 bases. Germline trimming cut 5 bases from V and 5 bases from J; bases unmatched to any gene: 10. Germline assignment: CDR1 SGHRS and CDR2 YFSETQ. CDR3 length: 16 amino acids. The CDR3 sequence: CASSLQGTVHNSPLHF. As DNA, the CDR3 is TGCGCCAGCAGTTTACAGGGGACAGTCCATAATTCACCCCTCCACTTT.

The rearrangement links TRBV30 to TRBJ2-3; TRBD1 is a possible D gene (6 bases). The CDR3 runs to 15 residues. The V and J ends lost 3 bases and 0 bases respectively, with 13 bases between them. The V gene's germline CDR1 is GTSNPN and CDR2 SVGIG (reference sequence). The CDR3 coding sequence is TGTGCCTGGAGCGTCGGACAGTCAAGCACAGATACGCAGTATTTT. Its protein is CAWSVGQSSTDTQYF.

The CDR3 protein is CAWSAGTDYGYTF. In nucleotides, the CDR3 is TGTGCCTGGAGTGCTGGGACAGACTATGGCTACACCTTC. The chain joins TRBV30 to TRBJ1-2; 7 positions match TRBD1. This CDR3 has 13 residues. V shed 1 base, J shed 3 bases, and the junction held 2 bases outside the gene matches. Germline assignment: CDR1 GTSNPN and CDR2 SVGIG (reference sequence).

The sample holds a few counts of this clone. The J gene is TRBJ2-3, the V gene TRBV5-1; 12 bases are a match to TRBD2. There are 15 residues in the CDR3. With 6 bases clipped from V and 5 bases from J, the junction kept 7 bases outside the gene matches. Germline V CDR1 and CDR2: SGHRS, YFSETQ. The CDR3 DNA reads TGCGCCAGCAACCTAGCGGGGGGGCCGGTAGATACGCAGTATTTT. Protein sequence: CASNLAGGPVDTQYF.

This rearrangement joins TRBV19 to TRBJ1-2; D may be TRBD1 (5 bases). Germline CDR1 reads LNHDA; CDR2 reads SQIVND (reference sequence). V gave up 4 bases and J gave up 7 bases, with 16 bases separating them. The CDR3 length is 14 residues. CDR3 region: CASSKGQVGLGYTF. The CDR3 DNA reads TGTGCCAGTAGTAAAGGTCAGGTGGGACTTGGCTACACCTTC.

This chain joins TRBV7-9 and TRBJ1-2; D is unclear. Germline V gene sequence: CDR1 SEHNR, CDR2 FQNEAQ (reference sequence). The CDR3 is made up of 15 amino acids. Trimming cost V 3 bases and J 3 bases, with 14 bases left between them. CDR3 region: CASSFEGSRDYGYTF. CDR3 in DNA: TGTGCCAGCAGCTTTGAAGGGTCTCGGGACTATGGCTACACCTTC.

Written as DNA, the CDR3 is TGTGCCACCAGCAGGAGGAATGAAAAACTGTTTTTT. This gives the protein CATSRRNEKLFF. The rearrangement joins TRBV15 to TRBJ1-4; D is unclear. V lost 3 bases to trimming and J lost 5 bases, with 4 bases between them. Per germline, CDR1 LNHNV and CDR2 YYDKDF (reference sequence). This CDR3 contains 12 residues.